These T cell receptor beta chains were read from a single sample in a study of cytomegalovirus exposure and HLA in healthy donors. Profiled with immunoSEQ multiplex PCR; TCRdb holds only in-frame clones, not every one. The table includes 110,000 to 150,000 clones, approximately 72% detected once. The sequencing input was PBMCs. All receptors derive from a man in his forties in good health and CMV-seronegative. The CDR3 runs from the conserved cysteine through the conserved F or W. The D gene is left open where the match is weak. The size field is filled for only some rows; it gives once, few, many or a size class.

CDR3 protein,CDR3 DNA,V gene,clone size,D gene,J gene
CASSYSPGLASYEQYF,TGTGCCAGCAGTTATTCACCGGGACTAGCTTCCTACGAGCAGTACTTC,TRBV6-5,-,TRBD2,TRBJ2-7
CASRGGRESPLHF,TGTGCCAGCAGGGGGGGTCGTGAATCACCCCTCCACTTT,TRBV5-4,-,-,TRBJ1-6
CASSQGAHAYNYEQYF,TGCGCCAGCAGCCAAGGGGCGCATGCTTACAACTACGAGCAGTACTTC,TRBV4-3,-,-,TRBJ2-7
CASSIGQGSYYGYTF,TGCGCCAGCAGCATTGGACAGGGTAGCTACTATGGCTACACCTTC,TRBV5-1,-,TRBD1,TRBJ1-2
CASSSRQGSYEQYF,TGTGCCAGCAGCTCAAGGCAGGGTTCCTACGAGCAGTACTTC,TRBV7-2,-,-,TRBJ2-7
CASSLLGSYEQYF,TGTGCCAGCAGCTTGTTGGGCAGTTACGAGCAGTACTTC,TRBV5-6,once,-,TRBJ2-7
CAWTSGQGYEKLFF,TGTGCCTGGACCAGTGGACAGGGGTATGAAAAACTGTTTTTT,TRBV30,few,TRBD1,TRBJ1-4
CASSSLAGSTGELFF,TGTGCCAGCAGCTCTCTAGCGGGCAGCACCGGGGAGCTGTTTTTT,TRBV11-2,-,TRBD2,TRBJ2-2
CASTPTGGYGNTEAFF,TGCGCCAGCACCCCAACTGGGGGGTATGGAAACACTGAAGCTTTCTTT,TRBV5-1,-,-,TRBJ1-1
CASSPTGTGSYEQYF,TGTGCCAGCTCACCAACCGGGACAGGGAGCTACGAGCAGTACTTC,TRBV18,-,TRBD1,TRBJ2-7
CASTGTGVYNSPLHF,TGTGCCAGCACCGGGACAGGGGTCTATAATTCACCCCTCCACTTT,TRBV27,-,TRBD1,TRBJ1-6
CASSLVGGPKYEQYF,TGTGCCAGCAGCTTAGTAGGGGGACCCAAGTACGAGCAGTACTTC,TRBV7-9,-,-,TRBJ2-7
CASSIWAGVFNNEQFF,TGTGCCAGTAGTATTTGGGCGGGAGTATTCAATAATGAGCAGTTCTTC,TRBV19,-,TRBD2,TRBJ2-1
CAWTRGRELDEQYF,TGTGCCTGGACCCGGGGGCGGGAGCTCGACGAGCAGTACTTC,TRBV30,-,-,TRBJ2-7
CSTGTPGYDEQFF,TGCAGCACCGGGACTCCAGGGTACGATGAGCAGTTCTTC,TRBV29-1,-,-,TRBJ2-1
CASSHQTEAFF,TGTGCCAGCAGCCACCAGACTGAAGCTTTCTTT,TRBV4-2,-,-,TRBJ1-1
CASSYRNRQGTEAFF,TGTGCCAGCAGTTACAGGAATAGGCAGGGCACTGAAGCTTTCTTT,TRBV6-6,-,-,TRBJ1-1
CASSRGQMNTEAFF,TGTGCCAGCAGCCGAGGACAAATGAACACTGAAGCTTTCTTT,TRBV7-9,-,-,TRBJ1-1
CASRAQGQDYGYTF,TGTGCCAGCAGGGCCCAGGGACAGGACTATGGCTACACCTTC,TRBV28,-,TRBD1,TRBJ1-2
CASSEPTYEQYF,TGTGCCAGCAGTGAACCCACCTACGAGCAGTACTTC,TRBV2,-,-,TRBJ2-7
CASSQDGLVVNEQFF,TGCGCCAGCAGCCAAGATGGACTAGTGGTGAATGAGCAGTTCTTC,TRBV4-1,once,TRBD2,TRBJ2-1
CASSQDPQGYNSPLHF,TGCGCCAGCAGCCAAGATCCACAGGGGTATAATTCACCCCTCCACTTT,TRBV4-1,few,TRBD1,TRBJ1-6
CASSLVGGRSPLHF,TGCGCCAGCAGCTTGGTTGGGGGCCGGTCACCCCTCCACTTT,TRBV5-1,-,-,TRBJ1-6
CASRAEGASYNEQFF,TGTGCCAGCAGAGCCGAGGGGGCCTCCTACAATGAGCAGTTCTTC,TRBV2,-,TRBD1,TRBJ2-1
CAISDPRIPTLTDTQYF,TGTGCCATCAGTGATCCCAGGATCCCCACTCTCACAGATACGCAGTATTTT,TRBV10-3,-,-,TRBJ2-3
CASSISGRSNEQYF,TGTGCCAGCAGTATTAGCGGGAGGTCCAACGAGCAGTACTTC,TRBV28,-,TRBD2,TRBJ2-7
CAISEQPNSPLHF,TGTGCCATCAGTGAACAGCCTAATTCACCCCTCCACTTT,TRBV10-3,-,-,TRBJ1-6
CASSPLGRNRSFNYGYTF,TGCGCCAGCAGCCCTCTCGGACGGAACAGGAGTTTCAACTATGGCTACACCTTC,TRBV4-1,-,-,TRBJ1-2
CAWSGQGYLSYEQYF,TGTGCCTGGTCGGGACAGGGATACCTCTCCTACGAGCAGTACTTC,TRBV30,-,TRBD1,TRBJ2-7
CASTWGGTGELFF,TGTGCCAGCACTTGGGGGGGGACCGGGGAGCTGTTTTTT,TRBV6-1,-,TRBD2,TRBJ2-2
CASSPWGGRSGQETQYF,TGTGCCAGCTCACCGTGGGGGGGTCGAAGCGGGCAAGAGACCCAGTACTTC,TRBV18,-,TRBD2,TRBJ2-5
CASSQDEWLVETQYF,TGCGCCAGCAGCCAAGATGAGTGGCTAGTGGAGACCCAGTACTTC,TRBV4-1,-,-,TRBJ2-5
CASSLGTQGRYSYEQYF,TGTGCCAGCTCACTGGGAACACAGGGGAGATACTCCTACGAGCAGTACTTC,TRBV18,-,TRBD1,TRBJ2-7
CASLLGTGHTGELFF,TGTGCCAGCCTACTCGGGACAGGCCACACCGGGGAGCTGTTTTTT,TRBV6-1,many,TRBD1,TRBJ2-2
CASEGDWTQYF,TGTGCCAGCGAAGGGGATTGGACCCAGTACTTC,TRBV2,-,-,TRBJ2-5
CASISAGYGYTF,TGTGCCAGCATTAGTGCAGGGTATGGCTACACCTTC,TRBV5-6,few,-,TRBJ1-2
CASSGGDPDTVNTEAFF,TGTGCCAGCAGTGGAGGGGACCCAGATACCGTGAACACTGAAGCTTTCTTT,TRBV14,-,-,TRBJ1-1
CASSEIRELAYEQYF,TGTGCCAGCAGTGAAATTCGGGAGCTGGCCTACGAGCAGTACTTC,TRBV6-1,-,-,TRBJ2-7
CASSSGGLETQYF,TGTGCCAGCAGTTCCGGGGGACTAGAGACCCAGTACTTC,TRBV6-5,-,-,TRBJ2-5
CASSVNRGAGNTIYF,TGCGCCAGCAGCGTAAACAGGGGTGCTGGAAACACCATATATTTT,TRBV5-1,-,TRBD1,TRBJ1-3
CASSETGVNEQYF,TGTGCCAGCAGCGAGACAGGGGTAAACGAGCAGTACTTC,TRBV9,-,TRBD1,TRBJ2-7
CASNLGQGMETQYF,TGTGCCAGCAACCTAGGACAGGGGATGGAGACCCAGTACTTC,TRBV9,-,TRBD1,TRBJ2-5
CASSDPGQGLDTQYF,TGTGCCAGCAGTGACCCGGGACAGGGACTAGATACGCAGTATTTT,TRBV6-4,few,TRBD1,TRBJ2-3
CASSSGLQNSEAFF,TGTGCCAGCAGCTCTGGATTACAGAACTCTGAAGCTTTCTTT,TRBV5-4,few,-,TRBJ1-1
CASLLEQYF,TGTGCCAGCCTCCTTGAGCAGTACTTC,TRBV6-5,-,-,TRBJ2-5
CASSLRQHSGTEAFF,TGTGCCAGCAGTTTAAGACAGCACTCGGGCACTGAAGCTTTCTTT,TRBV28,-,-,TRBJ1-1
CASSLDRWTDTQYF,TGTGCCAGCAGCTTGGACAGGTGGACAGATACGCAGTATTTT,TRBV11-3,-,TRBD1,TRBJ2-3
CASRRSGGEQYF,TGTGCCAGCAGACGTAGCGGGGGCGAGCAGTACTTC,TRBV5-6,-,TRBD2,TRBJ2-7
CASSLYSTGGANRYEQYF,TGTGCCAGCAGCTTGTATTCAACAGGGGGCGCAAATAGATACGAGCAGTACTTC,TRBV5-5,-,TRBD1,TRBJ2-7
CASSYRDRGHTEAFF,TGTGCCAGCAGCTATCGGGACAGGGGGCACACTGAAGCTTTCTTT,TRBV7-9,-,TRBD1,TRBJ1-1
CARSPMRSGLAGANVLTF,TGTGCCAGAAGCCCCATGAGAAGCGGATTAGCTGGGGCCAACGTCCTGACTTTC,TRBV5-3,-,-,TRBJ2-6